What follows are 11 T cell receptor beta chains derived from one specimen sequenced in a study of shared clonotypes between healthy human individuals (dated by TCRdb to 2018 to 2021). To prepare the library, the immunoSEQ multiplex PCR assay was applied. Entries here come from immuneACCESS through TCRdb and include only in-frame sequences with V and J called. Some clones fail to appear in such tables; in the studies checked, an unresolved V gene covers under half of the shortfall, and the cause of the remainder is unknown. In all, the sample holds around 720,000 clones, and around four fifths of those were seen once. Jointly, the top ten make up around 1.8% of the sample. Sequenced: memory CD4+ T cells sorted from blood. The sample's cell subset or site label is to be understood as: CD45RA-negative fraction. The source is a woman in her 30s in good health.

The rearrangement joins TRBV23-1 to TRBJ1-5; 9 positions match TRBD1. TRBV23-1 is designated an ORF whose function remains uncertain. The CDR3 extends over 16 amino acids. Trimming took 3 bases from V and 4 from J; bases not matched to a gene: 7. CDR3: CASSQPGQGYNQPQHF. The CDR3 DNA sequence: TGCGCCAGCAGTCAGCCGGGACAGGGCTATAATCAGCCCCAGCATTTT.

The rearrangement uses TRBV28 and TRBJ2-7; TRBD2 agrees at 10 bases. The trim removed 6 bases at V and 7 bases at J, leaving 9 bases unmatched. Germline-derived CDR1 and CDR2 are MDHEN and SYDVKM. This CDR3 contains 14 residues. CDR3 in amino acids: CASSRLAGVREQYF. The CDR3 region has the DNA TGTGCCAGCAGCCGTCTAGCGGGAGTCCGGGAGCAGTACTTC.

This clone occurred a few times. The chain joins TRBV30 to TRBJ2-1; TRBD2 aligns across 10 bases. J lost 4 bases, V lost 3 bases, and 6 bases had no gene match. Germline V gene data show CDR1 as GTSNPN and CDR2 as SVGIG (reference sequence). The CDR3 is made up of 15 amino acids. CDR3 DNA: TGTGCCTGGAGCCACCCTAGCGGGAGATACAATGAGCAGTTCTTC. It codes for CAWSHPSGRYNEQFF.

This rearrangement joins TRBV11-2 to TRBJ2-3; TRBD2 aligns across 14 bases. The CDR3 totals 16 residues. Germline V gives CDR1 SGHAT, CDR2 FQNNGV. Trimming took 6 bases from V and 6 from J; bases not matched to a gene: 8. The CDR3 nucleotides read TGTGCCAGCAGACCCGGGACTAGCGGGAGAGGTGATACGCAGTATTTT. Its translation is CASRPGTSGRGDTQYF.

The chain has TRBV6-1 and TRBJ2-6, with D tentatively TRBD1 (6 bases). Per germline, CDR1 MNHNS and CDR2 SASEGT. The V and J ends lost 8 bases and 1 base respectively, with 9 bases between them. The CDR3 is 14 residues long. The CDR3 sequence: CASEQGSGANVLTF. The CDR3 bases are TGTGCCAGCGAACAGGGTTCTGGGGCCAACGTCCTGACTTTC.

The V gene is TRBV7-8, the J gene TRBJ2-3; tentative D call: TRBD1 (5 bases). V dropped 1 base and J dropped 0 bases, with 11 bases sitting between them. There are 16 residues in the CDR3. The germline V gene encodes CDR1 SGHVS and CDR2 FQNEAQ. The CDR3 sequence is CASSLGGSPSTDTQYF. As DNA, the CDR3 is TGTGCCAGCAGCTTAGGGGGCAGTCCTAGCACAGATACGCAGTATTTT.

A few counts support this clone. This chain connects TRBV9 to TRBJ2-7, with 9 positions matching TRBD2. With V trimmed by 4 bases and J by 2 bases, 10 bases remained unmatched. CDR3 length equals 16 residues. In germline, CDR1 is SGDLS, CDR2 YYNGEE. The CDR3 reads CASSSRGIAGAYEQYF. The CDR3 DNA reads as TGTGCCAGCAGCTCCCGGGGGATAGCGGGAGCCTACGAGCAGTACTTC.

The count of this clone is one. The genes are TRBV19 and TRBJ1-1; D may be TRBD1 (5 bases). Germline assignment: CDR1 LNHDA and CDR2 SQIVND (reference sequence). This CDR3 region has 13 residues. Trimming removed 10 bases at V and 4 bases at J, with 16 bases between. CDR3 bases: TGTGCCACCCGGGACTTGAGGGGCACTGAAGCTTTCTTT. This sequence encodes CATRDLRGTEAFF.

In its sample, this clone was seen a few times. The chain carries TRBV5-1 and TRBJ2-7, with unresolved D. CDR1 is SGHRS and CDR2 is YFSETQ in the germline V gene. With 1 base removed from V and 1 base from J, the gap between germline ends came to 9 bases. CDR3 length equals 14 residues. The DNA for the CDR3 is TGCGCCAGCAGCTTGTCGCGTGTTTCCTACGAGCAGTACTTC. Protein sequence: CASSLSRVSYEQYF.

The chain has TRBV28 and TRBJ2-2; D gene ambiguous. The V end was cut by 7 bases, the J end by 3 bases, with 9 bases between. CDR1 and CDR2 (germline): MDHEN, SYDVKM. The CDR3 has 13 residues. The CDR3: CASTSPYTGELFF. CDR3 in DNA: TGTGCCAGCACGAGCCCCTACACCGGGGAGCTGTTTTTT.

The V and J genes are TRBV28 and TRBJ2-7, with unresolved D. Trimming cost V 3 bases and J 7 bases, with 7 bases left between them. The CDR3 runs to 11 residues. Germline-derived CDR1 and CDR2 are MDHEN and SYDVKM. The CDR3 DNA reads TGTGCCAGCAGTTTCGTGTGGGAGCAGTACTTC. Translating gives CASSFVWEQYF.